What follows are 31 T cell receptor beta chains derived from one specimen sequenced in a study of beta chain features in type 1 diabetes. The study, taken as a whole, reports: A moderate, significant TCRB CDR3 shortening appeared in type 1 diabetes across four CD4+ subsets.

Their antigens are not known. Expressed TCRB transcripts were sequenced, since all the RNA that had been isolated was reverse transcribed. Assay used: immunoSEQ multiplex PCR; TCRdb lists only in-frame clones, some missing. This table has 300,000 to 400,000 clones, roughly 8.8% appearing once. The sample comprised central memory CD4+ T cells from blood. These receptors originate from a young man with type 1 diabetes.

V and J are TRBV7-2 and TRBJ1-1, with D unresolved. V lost 1 base and J 7 bases, leaving 16 bases between the germline ends. Germline CDR1 and CDR2: SGHTA and FQGNSA. The CDR3 has 15 residues. CDR3 protein: CASSLGVPSSGEAFF. The CDR3 DNA follows: TGTGCCAGCAGCTTAGGGGTCCCGTCCTCGGGTGAAGCTTTCTTT.

This rearrangement joins TRBV6-5 to TRBJ1-5; TRBD1 might be the D (5 bases). The length of the CDR3 is 13 residues. V was trimmed by 8 bases and J by 3 bases, leaving 11 bases between them. Germline V CDR1 and CDR2: MNHEY, SVGAGI. CDR3 DNA: TGTGCCAGCGTAAGGGGAGCCAATCAGCCCCAGCATTTT. This sequence encodes CASVRGANQPQHF.

In its sample, this clone was seen many times. V and J are TRBV10-3 and TRBJ1-5, with TRBD1 matching 7 bases. The V gene end was trimmed by 3 bases and the J gene end by 4 bases; junction bases not matched to a gene: 0. Germline V gives CDR1 ENHRY, CDR2 SYGVKD. The CDR3 loop spans 13 amino acids. This CDR3 is CAISDRGNQPQHF. The CDR3 DNA sequence: TGTGCCATCAGTGACAGGGGGAATCAGCCCCAGCATTTT.

The rearrangement links TRBV9 to TRBJ1-2; D not resolved. This CDR3 has 13 residues. Germline CDR1 SGDLS, CDR2 YYNGEE. Trimming took 4 bases from V and 6 from J, leaving 13 bases between them. The CDR3 DNA follows: TGTGCCAGCAGCCCCTCCCCGGGGAATGGCTACACCTTC. It translates to CASSPSPGNGYTF.

This clone came up a few times. The chain has TRBV9 and TRBJ2-1; TRBD1 or TRBD2 may be the D gene (5 bases each). CDR1 is SGDLS, CDR2 YYNGEE, per germline. V lost 0 bases and J 10 bases, leaving 11 bases between the germline ends. This CDR3 is built from 13 residues. CDR3 loop: CASSVGTGREQFF. CDR3 in DNA: TGTGCCAGCAGCGTAGGAACGGGGCGCGAGCAGTTCTTC.

The J gene is TRBJ2-2, the V gene TRBV28; no clear D gene. The germline CDR1 and CDR2 sequences are MDHEN and SYDVKM. The CDR3 has 12 residues. V lost 5 bases and J 8 bases, leaving 9 bases between the germline ends. In DNA form, the CDR3 reads TGTGCCAGCAGTACCCCACCTGGGGAGCTGTTTTTT. Translation gives CASSTPPGELFF.

This chain joins TRBV29-1 and TRBJ2-3; TRBD1 agrees at 9 bases. The CDR3 sequence is 13 residues long. J was trimmed by 7 bases and V by 3 bases; bases with no gene match: 5. Germline assignment: CDR1 SQVTM and CDR2 ANQGSEA. The DNA of the CDR3 is TGCAGCGTTGATGGGACAGGGCCGAATACGCAGTATTTT. Its protein product is CSVDGTGPNTQYF.

CDR3 region: CASSPAGGSYEQYF. In DNA, the CDR3 is TGTGCCAGCAGCCCAGCGGGGGGGTCCTACGAGCAGTACTTC. The chain employs TRBV7-2 and TRBJ2-5; 10 nucleotides align to TRBD2. The J call may be incorrect, as the DNA end agrees better with TRBJ2-7. CDR1 is SGHTA and CDR2 is FQGNSA in the germline V gene. The CDR3 has 14 amino acids.

The chain uses TRBV28 and TRBJ2-2; D uncertain. Germline lookup yields CDR1 MDHEN and CDR2 SYDVKM. V gave up 4 bases and J gave up 0 bases, with 3 bases separating them. The CDR3 is made up of 13 amino acids. In DNA, the CDR3 is TGTGCCAGCAGTTCCGCGAACACCGGGGAGCTGTTTTTT. This encodes CASSSANTGELFF.

J is TRBJ1-3 and V is TRBV6-1; no clear D. The CDR3 totals 15 residues. Looked up from germline, CDR1 is MNHNS and CDR2 is SASEGT. The V end was cut by 3 bases, the J end by 0 bases, with 9 bases between. CDR3 in amino acids: CASSERTSSGNTIYF. The CDR3 DNA follows: TGTGCCAGCAGTGAGAGGACTTCCTCTGGAAACACCATATATTTT.

This clone was detected only a few times. The chain links TRBV6-5 to TRBJ1-2; no reliable D call. The germline V and J ends were trimmed by 3 bases and 8 bases, with 10 bases remaining between them. This CDR3 is built from 12 residues. CDR1 is MNHEY, CDR2 SVGAGI, per germline. The CDR3 DNA is TGTGCCAGCAGTTATTTGGCGGGAGGCTACACCTTC. Translation gives CASSYLAGGYTF.

This clone appeared many times. The rearrangement links TRBV7-2 to TRBJ1-1; D is unclear. The CDR3 loop spans 12 amino acids. V lost 0 bases to trimming and J lost 4 bases, with 3 bases between them. CDR1 SGHTA and CDR2 FQGNSA come from the germline V gene. The CDR3 DNA is TGTGCCAGCAGCTTAGCGGTCACTGAAGCTTTCTTT. Encoded protein: CASSLAVTEAFF.

In this sample, this clone turned up a few times. The V call is TRBV5-4, the J call TRBJ1-2, with D possibly being TRBD1 (6 bases). From germline, CDR1 is SGHNT and CDR2 YYREEE (reference sequence). Trimming took off 0 bases at V and 4 bases at J, with 7 bases between the two ends. The CDR3 length is 13 residues. The CDR3 DNA is TGTGCCAGCAGCTTGGGAGGGGGCTATGGCTACACCTTC. This gives the protein CASSLGGGYGYTF. Based on the CDR3 plus reference TRBV5-4 and TRBJ1-2, the full variable domain is ETGVTQSPTHLIKTRGQQVTLRCSSQSGHNTVSWYQQALGQGPQFIFQYYREEENGRGNFPPRFSGLQFPNYSSELNVNALELDDSALYLCASSLGGGYGYTFGSGTRLTVV.

This clone was detected ten times or more. The rearrangement uses TRBV5-6 and TRBJ1-1, with D unclear. This CDR3 has 16 residues. V lost 4 bases and J 6 bases, leaving 22 bases between the germline ends. The germline CDR1 and CDR2 sequences are SGHDT and YYEEEE. CDR3 sequence (DNA): TGTGCCAGCAGCCGACCTCCTATTCTGGATTTCGCTGAAGCTTTCTTT. Residues: CASSRPPILDFAEAFF.

A word on this clone: A much larger clone lies one base from this, so it may be a read error. The chain recombines TRBV2 with TRBJ1-4; weak D call: TRBD1 (5 bases). Trimming removed 4 bases from V and 5 bases from J, with 5 bases in between. The CDR3 consists of 12 residues. Per the germline V gene, CDR1 is SNHLY and CDR2 is FYNNEI. The CDR3 DNA sequence: TGTGCCAGCAGTGGGGGGAATGAAAAACTGTTTTTT. Its translation: CASSGGNEKLFF.

This chain connects TRBV7-6 to TRBJ2-5, with D perhaps matching TRBD1 (5 bases). The germline CDR1 and CDR2 sequences are SGHVS and FNYEAQ. This CDR3 is built from 13 residues. Deletions cut 5 bases from V and 5 bases from J, with 12 bases between. CDR3: CASSQIRAETQYF. CDR3 nucleotide sequence: TGTGCCAGCAGCCAGATCAGGGCCGAGACCCAGTACTTC.

The CDR3 is CAWGKGAANEKLFF. The CDR3 DNA sequence: TGTGCCTGGGGTAAGGGGGCCGCGAATGAAAAACTGTTTTTT. V gene TRBV30 combines with J gene TRBJ1-4; 7 bases fit TRBD1. The CDR3 length is 14 residues. Germline V gene data show CDR1 as GTSNPN and CDR2 as SVGIG (reference sequence). V lost 5 bases to trimming and J lost 5 bases; unmatched junction nucleotides: 8.

Only a few counts were recorded for this clone. The rearrangement joins TRBV2 to TRBJ1-5, with a tentative D call TRBD1 (5 bases). The V gene's germline CDR1 is SNHLY and CDR2 FYNNEI. Trimming left V 3 bases short and J 11 bases short, with 20 bases between. The CDR3 has 15 residues. This chain's CDR3 is CASSEVGVQRDSQHF. The CDR3 DNA follows: TGTGCCAGCAGTGAGGTGGGGGTTCAGCGAGACTCCCAGCATTTT.

The V call is TRBV11-2, the J call TRBJ1-1; D is perhaps TRBD1 (5 bases). V was shortened by 4 bases and J by 1 base, with 13 bases between the two germline ends. Germline assignment: CDR1 SGHAT and CDR2 FQNNGV. The CDR3 sequence is 15 residues long. CDR3 in amino acids: CASSYSWDRNTEAFF. DNA of the CDR3: TGTGCCAGCAGCTATTCGTGGGACCGGAACACTGAAGCTTTCTTT.

The gene calls are TRBV19 and TRBJ1-2; TRBD1 matches at 9 bases. In germline, CDR1 is LNHDA, CDR2 SQIVND (reference sequence). CDR3 length: 14 amino acids. V shed 2 bases, J shed 5 bases, and the junction held 3 bases outside the gene matches. This CDR3 reads CASSILGQGYGYTF. CDR3 DNA: TGTGCCAGTAGTATACTGGGACAGGGATATGGCTACACCTTC.

This chain uses TRBV27 with TRBJ1-1; 9 bases align to TRBD1. Per the germline V gene, CDR1 is MNHEY and CDR2 is SMNVEV (reference sequence). The length of the CDR3 is 14 residues. V was pared by 4 bases and J by 4 bases, with 4 bases of the junction left unmatched. The CDR3 region has the DNA TGTGCCAGCAGTTATACAGGGGGCTTCACTGAAGCTTTCTTT. Protein: CASSYTGGFTEAFF.

The chain links TRBV15 to TRBJ1-1; TRBD1 might be the D (5 bases). Per germline, CDR1 LNHNV and CDR2 YYDKDF (reference sequence). CDR3 length: 13 amino acids. Deletions cut 1 base from V and 6 bases from J, with 9 bases between. CDR3 in DNA: TGTGCCACCAGCAGAGGGGGGGAGGCTGAAGCTTTCTTT. Its protein is CATSRGGEAEAFF.

This clone has a handful of counts. The V and J genes are TRBV19 and TRBJ1-1; D uncertain. V shed 2 bases and J shed 1 base, with 14 bases lying between them. The germline V gene encodes CDR1 LNHDA and CDR2 SQIVND (reference sequence). This CDR3 spans 16 amino acids. The CDR3 bases are TGTGCCAGTAGTATATCAGGTGGGAATTGGAACACTGAAGCTTTCTTT. Protein: CASSISGGNWNTEAFF.

This clone was observed a few times. This CDR3 reads CASAGQGAITEAFF. The CDR3 DNA reads TGCGCCAGCGCTGGACAGGGGGCGATCACTGAAGCTTTCTTT. The chain is built from TRBV5-1 and TRBJ1-1, with 11 nucleotides matching TRBD1. CDR1 SGHRS and CDR2 YFSETQ come from the germline V gene. J was trimmed by 4 bases and V by 7 bases; bases with no gene match: 6. The CDR3 is made up of 14 amino acids.

This chain joins TRBV5-1 and TRBJ2-2; D is ambiguous. From germline, CDR1 is SGHRS and CDR2 YFSETQ. Trimming cost V 1 base and J 2 bases, with 3 bases left between them. The CDR3 totals 13 residues. CDR3 amino acids: CASSLFNTGELFF. CDR3 sequence (DNA): TGCGCCAGCAGCTTGTTTAACACCGGGGAGCTGTTTTTT.

Only a few counts were recorded for this clone. This chain uses TRBV20-1 with TRBJ1-4; D uncertain. The length of the CDR3 is 11 residues. Germline assignment: CDR1 DFQATT and CDR2 SNEGSKA (reference sequence). Trimming took off 1 base at V and 11 bases at J, with 8 bases between the two ends. CDR3 coding DNA: TGCAGTGCTAGAGTGAGGGAGAAACTGTTTTTT. It encodes CSARVREKLFF.

The CDR3 reads CASSPSGVTYEQYF. As DNA, the CDR3 is TGTGCCAGCAGCCCTAGCGGGGTTACCTACGAGCAGTACTTC. The V gene is TRBV9, the J gene TRBJ2-7; 9 nucleotides line up with TRBD2. The CDR3 runs to 14 residues. The germline CDR1 and CDR2 sequences are SGDLS and YYNGEE. With V trimmed by 4 bases and J by 2 bases, 4 bases remained unmatched.

The chain recombines TRBV19 with TRBJ1-2; a possible D gene is TRBD1 (5 bases). This CDR3 comprises 11 residues. Germline CDR1 is LNHDA and CDR2 is SQIVND (reference sequence). V lost 11 bases to trimming and J lost 9 bases, with 16 bases between them. The CDR3 loop reads CAGRAGRSYTF. CDR3 sequence (DNA): TGTGCCGGGAGAGCAGGGCGCAGCTACACCTTC.

This CDR3 reads CASSLEGPYQETQYF. In DNA, the CDR3 is TGCGCCAGCAGCTTGGAAGGACCATACCAAGAGACCCAGTACTTC. V usage is TRBV5-1 and J usage is TRBJ2-5; no clear D. The CDR3 is made up of 15 amino acids. Trimming cost V 0 bases and J 0 bases, with 9 bases left between them. CDR1 and CDR2 from the germline V gene are SGHRS and YFSETQ.

This clone was found many times. Other DNA sequences of this sample code for an identical CDR3. The chain is built from TRBV4-1 and TRBJ1-4; no clear D gene. This CDR3 contains 15 residues. Germline V lookup: CDR1 MGHRA, CDR2 YSYEKL. Between the trimmed V and J ends, which lost 0 bases and 5 bases, there was a span of 10 bases. CDR3 nucleotides: TGCGCCAGCAGCCAAGATGGACGGAGAAATGAAAAACTGTTTTTT. As protein: CASSQDGRRNEKLFF.

The J gene is TRBJ2-7, the V gene TRBV7-2; the match to TRBD2 covers 8 bases. Germline CDR1 and CDR2: SGHTA and FQGNSA. CDR3 size: 15 residues. Losses at the gene ends were 5 bases for V and 7 bases for J; bases not matched to a gene: 13. CDR3 sequence reads: CASSTAGLGTSEQYF. The DNA of the CDR3 is TGTGCCAGCAGCACCGCGGGACTAGGGACTTCTGAGCAGTACTTC.